Presented here are 17 T cell receptor beta chains from one specimen sequenced in a study of T cells in Graves' hyperthyroidism and ophthalmopathy. What was amplified from RNA transcripts were TCR beta CDR3 regions. An initial round of RT-PCR targeting the TCR CDR3 relied on the HTBI primer set. A single record per CDR3 protein comes from TCRdb applying MiXCR to the multiplex PCR reads. Among around 110,000 distinct CDR3 sequences, approximately 16% were seen once, and the ten largest hold around 42%. The sample comprised blood. The receptor source for this set is a woman in her forties or fifties with Graves' hyperthyroidism.

The V and J genes are TRBV27 and TRBJ2-1; possibly TRBD1 for D (5 bases). Germline lookup yields CDR1 MNHEY and CDR2 SMNVEV (reference sequence). This CDR3 contains 13 residues. V lost 6 bases to trimming and J lost 3 bases, with 9 bases between them. CDR3 DNA sequence: TGTGCCAGCAGGACAGTCCGCTACAATGAGCAGTTCTTC. This gives the protein CASRTVRYNEQFF.

This clonotype came up many times. The chain has TRBV30 and TRBJ2-1; TRBD2 agrees at 9 bases. The CDR3 sequence is 14 residues long. Looked up from germline, CDR1 is GTSNPN and CDR2 is SVGIG (reference sequence). The V segment lost 8 bases and the J segment 10 bases; nucleotides outside the gene matches: 15. This chain's CDR3 is CAQLKIAGVGEQFF. The DNA of the CDR3 is TGTGCCCAGCTAAAAATAGCGGGAGTCGGGGAGCAGTTCTTC.

The sample holds many counts of this clonotype. The chain uses TRBV13 and TRBJ2-7, with a possible D match to TRBD1 (6 bases). CDR1 and CDR2 (germline): PRHDT, FYEKMQ (reference sequence). The V and J ends lost 5 bases and 5 bases respectively, with 22 bases between them. The CDR3 consists of 16 residues. CDR3 region: CASSEGPPQGINEQYV. CDR3 in DNA: TGTGCCAGCAGCGAGGGCCCCCCACAGGGAATCAACGAGCAGTACGTC.

This clonotype is a singleton in its sample. The V gene is TRBV12-3 or TRBV12-4, the J gene TRBJ1-1, with 9 nucleotides matching TRBD1. The V segment lost 5 bases and the J segment 3 bases; nucleotides outside the gene matches: 7. There are 15 residues in the CDR3. CDR3 sequence: CASSAQGAVDTEAFF. The CDR3, as DNA: TGTGCCAGCAGTGCACAGGGGGCTGTCGACACTGAAGCTTTCTTT.

This clonotype was observed a few times. The chain carries TRBV7-8 and TRBJ2-6; D remains ambiguous. CDR3 size: 15 residues. Germline CDR1 and CDR2: SGHVS and FQNEAQ. Trimming removed 3 bases from V and 2 bases from J, with 8 bases in between. This chain's CDR3 is CASSFWEAGANVLTF. In DNA form, the CDR3 reads TGTGCCAGCAGCTTTTGGGAAGCTGGGGCCAACGTCCTGACTTTC.

This clonotype was recorded at least ten times. The chain combines TRBV20-1 with TRBJ2-4; TRBD1 matches at 7 bases. This CDR3 has 17 amino acids. Losses at the gene ends were 0 bases for V and 1 base for J; bases not matched to a gene: 9. CDR1 is DFQATT and CDR2 is SNEGSKA in the germline V gene (reference sequence). As DNA, the CDR3 is TGCAGTGCTAGAGACGGGACAGCGCTTGGGGCCAAAAACATTCAGTACTTC. It is translated as CSARDGTALGAKNIQYF.

The chain carries TRBV19 and TRBJ1-1; TRBD1 matches at 9 bases. This CDR3 region has 17 residues. The V gene end was trimmed by 3 bases and the J gene end by 3 bases; junction bases not matched to a gene: 11. In germline, CDR1 is LNHDA, CDR2 SQIVND (reference sequence). Written as DNA, the CDR3 is TGTGCCAGTAGTATCACAGGGGGCCCGAGTTCCTACACTGAAGCTTTCTTT. It is translated as CASSITGGPSSYTEAFF.

This clonotype was seen repeatedly, ten times or more. The V call is TRBV20-1, the J call TRBJ2-5, with 7 bases matching TRBD2. Germline V gives CDR1 DFQATT, CDR2 SNEGSKA (reference sequence). V was pared by 7 bases and J by 1 base, with 6 bases of the junction left unmatched. The CDR3 has 13 residues. The CDR3 region is CSGRSGFQETQYF. The CDR3 DNA follows: TGCAGTGGTCGTAGCGGGTTCCAAGAGACCCAGTACTTC.

This clonotype was observed at least ten times. The chain joins TRBV20-1 to TRBJ1-1; D call uncertain. This CDR3 has 13 residues. V gave up 3 bases and J gave up 4 bases, with 12 bases separating them. CDR1 and CDR2 (germline): DFQATT, SNEGSKA (reference sequence). CDR3 DNA sequence: TGCAGTGCTAGTCAACCCCGAGGCACTGAAGCTTTCTTT. Its translation is CSASQPRGTEAFF.

This clonotype appeared many times. The V call is TRBV6-1, the J call TRBJ2-5; D might be TRBD1 or TRBD2, each matching 5 bases. CDR3 size: 14 residues. Looked up from germline, CDR1 is MNHNS and CDR2 is SASEGT. V was cut by 5 bases and J by 5 bases, with 15 bases left in between. The CDR3 loop reads CASSYEGIGETQYF. For the CDR3, the DNA is TGTGCCAGCAGTTATGAGGGGATTGGGGAGACCCAGTACTTC.

This clonotype was detected only a few times. The gene calls are TRBV29-1 and TRBJ1-2; D possibly corresponds to TRBD1 (5 bases). CDR1 and CDR2 from the germline V gene are SQVTM and ANQGSEA. The CDR3 covers 11 residues. Trimming left V 8 bases short and J 7 bases short, with 14 bases between. CDR3 region: CSTQGLFGYTF. The CDR3 DNA reads as TGCAGCACCCAGGGACTCTTTGGCTACACCTTC.

This clonotype was counted ten times or more. The V and J genes are TRBV19 and TRBJ1-5, with D possibly TRBD1 on 6 matching bases. Germline V gene data show CDR1 as LNHDA and CDR2 as SQIVND (reference sequence). V was trimmed by 6 bases and J by 9 bases, leaving 15 bases between them. The CDR3 has 13 residues. CDR3 sequence reads: CASRQGHRGPQHF. The CDR3 nucleotides are TGTGCCAGTAGACAGGGCCATCGGGGGCCCCAGCATTTT.

This clonotype was seen many times. The V call is TRBV6-1, the J call TRBJ1-1; TRBD1 matches at 9 bases. Germline values: CDR1 MNHNS, CDR2 SASEGT. This CDR3 spans 13 amino acids. Trimming at V came to 6 bases and at J to 5 bases, leaving 4 bases not matched to a gene. The CDR3 region has the DNA TGTGCCAGCAGGGGGACAGGGCGGACTGAAGCTTTCTTT. Translating it yields CASRGTGRTEAFF.

There are many counts of this clonotype. The chain combines TRBV11-2 with TRBJ2-1, with 11 positions matching TRBD2. Losses at the gene ends were 5 bases for V and 5 bases for J; bases not matched to a gene: 2. The CDR3 length is 14 residues. Germline CDR1 and CDR2: SGHAT and FQNNGV. Here the CDR3 reads CASSAGLADNEQFF. The CDR3 coding sequence is TGTGCCAGCAGCGCGGGACTAGCGGACAATGAGCAGTTCTTC.

This clonotype was recorded a few times. An end of the junction differs from the germline gene, which may be a read error. The genes are TRBV28 and TRBJ1-6; unclear D gene. Looked up from germline, CDR1 is MDHEN and CDR2 is SYDVKM. CDR3 length equals 12 residues. The CDR3 DNA is TGTGCCAACAGTTTCCCAGGCATAATTGCCCACTTT. This translates into CANSFPGIIAHF.

This clonotype was detected ten times or more. CDR3 nucleotides: TGTGCCAGCAGCCCCTCGGGCAATCAGCCCCAGCATTTT. Its translation is CASSPSGNQPQHF. This sequence joins TRBV6-1 and TRBJ1-5; D is unclear. Trimming left V 6 bases short and J 2 bases short, with 8 bases between. The germline gives CDR1 MNHNS, CDR2 SASEGT. This CDR3 is 13 amino acids long.

In its sample, this clonotype was seen many times. This chain uses TRBV20-1 with TRBJ2-5; D is unresolved. Germline lookup yields CDR1 DFQATT and CDR2 SNEGSKA (reference sequence). Trimming shortened V by 3 bases and J by 0 bases, and 11 bases separated the two germline ends. The CDR3 sequence is 14 residues long. The CDR3 reads CSASPELYQETQYF. In DNA form, the CDR3 reads TGCAGTGCTAGCCCTGAATTGTACCAAGAGACCCAGTACTTC.